This is a list of T cell receptor beta chains from one sample in a study of blood T cells in healthy people across ages. TCRdb re-derived calls from the 5' RACE reads in MiXCR, one entry per CDR3 protein. This table has hundreds of thousands of distinct CDR3 sequences, 49% appearing once. The sequenced sample consisted of blood. These receptors originate from a woman in her fifties or sixties in good health. CDR3s include the opening cysteine and the closing phenylalanine or tryptophan. A D gene is named only where the DNA matches it firmly. Clone size is stated in some rows and not others, as once, few, many or a class when expanded.

few	.	TRBV20-1	TRBJ2-7	TGCAGTGCTAGAGAAAGGGCAGGGAAGGACGAGCAGTACTTC	CSARERAGKDEQYF
.	TRBD1	TRBV20-1	TRBJ1-2	TGCAGTGCTAGTAAACGGGACAGCTATGGCTACACCTTC	CSASKRDSYGYTF
.	.	TRBV7-2	TRBJ2-1	TGTGCCAGCAGCTTAGAAGTCTCGTACAATGAGCAGTTCTTC	CASSLEVSYNEQFF
many	.	TRBV29-1	TRBJ2-7	TGCAGCGTTTGGACGCGTCTCTCCTACGAGCAGTACTTC	CSVWTRLSYEQYF
.	.	TRBV4-1	TRBJ2-4	TGCGCCAGCAGCCAACCCCGAAGGGGGTCAGCCAAAAACATTCAGTACTTC	CASSQPRRGSAKNIQYF
once	.	TRBV28	TRBJ2-7	TGTGCCAGCAGTCGCTCAGGGGCCAATGAGCAGTACTTC	CASSRSGANEQYF
.	.	TRBV7-2	TRBJ2-3	TGTGCCAGCACCCAGACTAGTTTGGTCACAGATACGCAGTATTTT	CASTQTSLVTDTQYF
.	.	TRBV6-5	TRBJ1-1	TGTGCCAGCAGTTACCCTGCACCCGGTTGGACTGAAGCTTTCTTT	CASSYPAPGWTEAFF
.	TRBD2	TRBV20-1	TRBJ2-7	TGCAGTGCTAGATCGACTAGCGGGTTCTACGAGCAGTACTTC	CSARSTSGFYEQYF
.	.	TRBV20-1	TRBJ2-5	TGCAGTGCTAGCGCCTTCGGATCGAAAGAGACCCAGTACTTC	CSASAFGSKETQYF
.	.	TRBV4-2	TRBJ1-2	TGTGCCAGCAGCCAGAGCAGCGTAGAGAATATCTATGGCTACACCTTC	CASSQSSVENIYGYTF
.	TRBD1	TRBV2	TRBJ2-7	TGTGCCAGCCACCGGGACAGGCTATACGAGCAGTACTTC	CASHRDRLYEQYF
.	.	TRBV7-3	TRBJ2-5	TGTGCCAGCAGCCCCGGGGCTCAATCAGGGGGGGAGACCCAGTACTTC	CASSPGAQSGGETQYF
.	.	TRBV28	TRBJ2-1	TGTGCCAGCAGTTCTCGATGTTGGCAGTTCTTC	CASSSRCWQFF
.	.	TRBV10-3	TRBJ2-3	TGTGCCACCGCGACCGGGCTTGGCGCAGATACGCAGTATTTT	CATATGLGADTQYF
.	TRBD1	TRBV20-1	TRBJ2-7	TGCAGTGCTCTCGACAGGGCTTCTCGCGAGCAGTACTTC	CSALDRASREQYF
many	.	TRBV29-1	TRBJ2-3	TGCAGCGTTGTCGGGGGCACAGATACGCAGTATTTT	CSVVGGTDTQYF
.	.	TRBV9	TRBJ2-3	TGTGCCAGCAGCGCCCAAAGTTACACAGATACGCAGTATTTT	CASSAQSYTDTQYF
few	TRBD1	TRBV29-1	TRBJ2-5	TGCAGCGTTGAAGCTGGGACAGGGTGGGAGACCCAGTACTTC	CSVEAGTGWETQYF
.	TRBD1	TRBV6-2/TRBV6-3	TRBJ2-5	TGTGCCAGCAGTTCCGGACAGGGGAGAGAAGAGACCCAGTACTTC	CASSSGQGREETQYF
.	.	TRBV14	TRBJ1-2	TGCGCCAGCAAAAAATCAGCCAGCTATGGCTACACCTTC	CASKKSASYGYTF
few	.	TRBV29-1	TRBJ2-5	TGCAGCGTTCTCGAGGAGACCCAGTACTTC	CSVLEETQYF
.	.	TRBV2	TRBJ2-6	TGTGCCAGCAGTGAACAAAACTCTGGGGCCAACGTCCTGACTTTC	CASSEQNSGANVLTF
.	.	TRBV3-1	TRBJ1-1	TGTGCCAGCAGCCCTTGGTTAGGGGCTGAAGCTTTCTTT	CASSPWLGAEAFF
once	.	TRBV20-1	TRBJ1-6	TGCAGTGCTAGAGAGGGGCAGCATAATTCACCCCTCCACTTT	CSAREGQHNSPLHF
.	.	TRBV20-1	TRBJ2-7	TGCAGTGCTAGAGTCGAACCGGGACACCCCATACAAGAGGCCCAGTACTTC	CSARVEPGHPIQEAQYF
.	.	TRBV18	TRBJ2-5	TGTGCCAGCTCACCGGGAGTTCTAGAGACCCAGTACTTC	CASSPGVLETQYF
.	.	TRBV5-6	TRBJ1-5	TGTGCCAGCAGCTTTCCTGGCAGCGGGCAGCCCCAGCATTTT	CASSFPGSGQPQHF
.	.	TRBV2	TRBJ1-1	TGTGCCAGCAGCCAAGGACCCTTGAACACTGAAGCTTTCTTT	CASSQGPLNTEAFF